The 22 T cell receptor beta chains below all came from one sample that was sequenced in a study of T cell responses to AZD1222 COVID-19 vaccine. The protocol was immunoSEQ multiplex PCR, while the TCRdb copy is restricted to in-frame clones and leaves out a portion. The sample lists about 110,000 clones, about nine tenths occurring once. The source was peripheral blood, collected on day 0 of MenACWY control vaccination. The receptors come from an adult in good health.

This clone was observed once. The chain uses TRBV19 and TRBJ2-7, with 7 positions matching TRBD2. V trimming: 7 bases; J trimming: 2 bases; junction bases outside the gene matches: 5. The CDR3 is made up of 13 amino acids. Germline CDR1 reads LNHDA; CDR2 reads SQIVND (reference sequence). The CDR3 spells CASNGGRAYEQYF. The CDR3 region has the DNA TGTGCCAGTAACGGAGGGAGGGCCTACGAGCAGTACTTC.

This clone was seen a handful of times. The CDR3 DNA reads TGTGCCAGCAGCCAAAGGGGTGGCTACACCTTC. Translation gives CASSQRGGYTF. This chain connects TRBV3-1 (or the pseudogene TRBV3-2) to TRBJ1-2, with TRBD1 as a possible D gene (5 bases). The germline V gene has CDR1 LGHDT and CDR2 YNNKEL (reference sequence). V lost 2 bases and J 7 bases, leaving 5 bases between the germline ends. The CDR3 sequence is 11 residues long.

The chain employs TRBV5-6 and TRBJ1-1, with D perhaps matching TRBD1 (6 bases). The germline gives CDR1 SGHDT, CDR2 YYEEEE. Trimming removed 0 bases from V and 11 bases from J, with 14 bases in between. This CDR3 is built from 13 residues. The DNA for the CDR3 is TGTGCCAGCAGCTTGGGAGGGGGGTATGAGGCTTTCTTT. Amino acids: CASSLGGGYEAFF. Looking up the rest from reference TRBV5-6 and TRBJ1-1 gives the full variable domain: DAGVTQSPTHLIKTRGQQVTLRCSPKSGHDTVSWYQQALGQGPQFIFQYYEEEERQRGNFPDRFSGHQFPNYSSELNVNALLLGDSALYLCASSLGGGYEAFFGQGTRLTVV.

This clone was seen just once. The V and J genes are TRBV19 and TRBJ1-3; the D gene is possibly TRBD1 (6 bases). The CDR3 runs to 16 residues. V lost 2 bases and J 4 bases, leaving 15 bases between the germline ends. Germline loops: CDR1 LNHDA, CDR2 SQIVND (reference sequence). The CDR3 loop is CASSITLRGGGNTIYF. In DNA, the CDR3 is TGTGCCAGTAGTATAACCCTGAGGGGGGGAGGAAACACCATATATTTT.

The CDR3 nucleotides read TGTGCCAGCAGCCCTGGACCAGGACAGGGGGCGGATCAGCCCCAGCATTTT. Protein: CASSPGPGQGADQPQHF. The chain combines TRBV3-1 (or the pseudogene TRBV3-2) with TRBJ1-5, with 11 bases lining up with TRBD1. Germline V lookup: CDR1 LGHDT, CDR2 YNNKEL (reference sequence). CDR3 length equals 17 residues. Trimming removed 4 bases from V and 5 bases from J; junction bases left unmatched: 10.

Comments on this clone: This CDR3 is also generated by other DNA sequences in the sample. This chain links TRBV6-5 with TRBJ1-1; no definite D call. V was cut by 0 bases and J by 1 base, with 6 bases left in between. The CDR3 totals 14 residues. Germline assignment: CDR1 MNHEY and CDR2 SVGAGI. The CDR3 DNA is TGTGCCAGCAGTTACTCTACCGGGAACACTGAAGCTTTCTTT. Protein product: CASSYSTGNTEAFF.

The chain recombines TRBV6-4 with TRBJ1-6, with D unresolved. Between the trimmed V and J ends, which lost 0 bases and 7 bases, there was a span of 7 bases. This CDR3 has 14 amino acids. The germline gives CDR1 MRHNA, CDR2 SNTAGT. The CDR3 spells CASSDSLTNSPLHF. The DNA for the CDR3 is TGTGCCAGCAGTGACTCCTTGACAAATTCACCCCTCCACTTT.

The chain has TRBV2 and TRBJ1-2, with TRBD1 matching 8 bases. V shed 6 bases and J 3 bases; nucleotides not matched to a gene: 6. There are 14 residues in the CDR3. Germline V gives CDR1 SNHLY, CDR2 FYNNEI. In DNA, the CDR3 is TGTGCCAGCAGCGAGAGACAGGGGTACTATGGCTACACCTTC. It codes for CASSERQGYYGYTF.

V and J are TRBV19 and TRBJ1-2; D not certain. V was cut by 5 bases and J by 4 bases, with 11 bases left in between. The CDR3 runs 13 residues. Looked up from germline, CDR1 is LNHDA and CDR2 is SQIVND (reference sequence). The CDR3 region has the DNA TGTGCCAGTAGTCCGGGCAGGATCTATGGCTACACCTTC. Translation gives CASSPGRIYGYTF. Using reference TRBV19 and TRBJ1-2 for the parts outside the CDR3, the full variable domain is DGGITQSPKYLFRKEGQNVTLSCEQNLNHDAMYWYRQDPGQGLRLIYYSQIVNDFQKGDIAEGYSVSREKKESFPLTVTSAQKNPTAFYLCASSPGRIYGYTFGSGTRLTVV.

The chain joins TRBV5-3 to TRBJ1-1; 7 positions match TRBD1. TRBV5-3 is an open reading frame, and its role is uncertain. V shed 4 bases, J shed 11 bases, and the junction held 8 bases outside the gene matches. The CDR3 runs 12 residues. CDR3 region: CARSGGQPRAFF. CDR3 nucleotides: TGTGCCAGAAGCGGGGGACAGCCCCGGGCTTTCTTT.

This rearrangement joins TRBV11-2 to TRBJ2-2, with 12 bases identical to TRBD1. This CDR3 has 16 amino acids. Germline V lookup: CDR1 SGHAT, CDR2 FQNNGV. V shed 5 bases and J 6 bases; nucleotides not matched to a gene: 7. The CDR3 bases are TGTGCCAGCAGCACACGGGACAGGGGGCCCGCCGGGGAGCTGTTTTTT. It translates to CASSTRDRGPAGELFF. Combining the CDR3 with reference TRBV11-2 and TRBJ2-2 gives the whole variable domain EAGVAQSPRYKIIEKRQSVAFWCNPISGHATLYWYQQILGQGPKLLIQFQNNGVVDDSQLPKDRFSAERLKGVDSTLKIQPAKLEDSAVYLCASSTRDRGPAGELFFGEGSRLTVL.

J is TRBJ2-7 and V is TRBV23-1; D not certain. TRBV23-1 qualifies as an ORF whose function is uncertain. The CDR3 sequence is 9 residues long. V lost 11 bases, J lost 5 bases, and 7 bases lay in between. The CDR3 region has the DNA TGCGCCGCCCCCGACGAGCAGTACTTC. It encodes CAAPDEQYF.

The chain uses TRBV27 and TRBJ1-2; TRBD1 aligns across 7 bases. The junction had 3 bases not matched to a gene; V was cut back by 3 bases and J by 5 bases. CDR1 is MNHEY, CDR2 SMNVEV, per germline (reference sequence). The CDR3 is 13 residues long. CDR3 sequence (DNA): TGTGCCAGCAGTTTCGCGGGACAGTATGGCTACACCTTC. Translated: CASSFAGQYGYTF.

This sequence joins TRBV5-1 and TRBJ2-7; D may correspond to TRBD1 or TRBD2 (6 bases each). V shed 3 bases and J shed 2 bases, with 12 bases lying between them. Germline CDR1 reads SGHRS; CDR2 reads YFSETQ. CDR3 length: 14 residues. CDR3 DNA: TGCGCCAGCAGCTGGAGGGACAAAACCTACGAGCAGTACTTC. Translated, it gives CASSWRDKTYEQYF.

The genes are TRBV5-1 and TRBJ2-1; 16 bases align to TRBD2. Unmatched junction bases numbered 7, after V lost 3 bases and J lost 10 bases. CDR3 size: 16 residues. Germline V lookup: CDR1 SGHRS, CDR2 YFSETQ. CDR3 sequence reads: CASSSTGTSGGEEQFF. The DNA of the CDR3 is TGCGCCAGCAGCTCCACCGGGACTAGCGGGGGGGAGGAGCAGTTCTTC.

CDR3 DNA: TGTGCCAGCAGTTACAGGATAAATGGCTACACCTTC. Amino acids: CASSYRINGYTF. The rearrangement joins TRBV12-3 or TRBV12-4 to TRBJ1-2; tentatively, D is TRBD1 (5 bases). Trimming took 4 bases from V and 6 from J, leaving 9 bases between them. CDR3 size: 12 residues.

The chain employs TRBV10-2 and TRBJ1-2; D call uncertain. The V and J ends lost 5 bases and 2 bases respectively, with 9 bases between them. CDR3 size: 13 residues. Germline V gene data show CDR1 as WSHSY and CDR2 as SAAADI. Here the CDR3 DNA reads TGCGCCAGCAGTCGGACGGAGAACTATGGCTACACCTTC. Protein: CASSRTENYGYTF.

This sequence joins TRBV4-1 and TRBJ2-3, with 9 bases lining up with TRBD2. With V trimmed by 1 base and J by 0 bases, 2 bases remained unmatched. This CDR3 comprises 16 residues. CDR1 is MGHRA, CDR2 YSYEKL, per germline. The CDR3 coding sequence is TGCGCCAGCAGCCAAGGGCTAGCGGGGAGCACAGATACGCAGTATTTT. It translates to CASSQGLAGSTDTQYF.

V is TRBV5-6 and J is TRBJ2-3; no clear D gene. Germline V CDR1 and CDR2: SGHDT, YYEEEE. The CDR3 contains 16 residues. Trimming took 1 base from V and 4 from J, leaving 16 bases between them. CDR3 sequence (DNA): TGTGCCAGCAGCTTGTTATCTGGGTCAATGGCAGATACGCAGTATTTT. Its protein is CASSLLSGSMADTQYF.

The chain joins TRBV6-2 or TRBV6-3 to TRBJ1-6; TRBD1 agrees at 9 bases. CDR1 is MNHEY and CDR2 is SVGEGT in the germline V gene. This CDR3 is built from 14 residues. J gave up 9 bases and V 5 bases, and 5 bases lay outside the gene matches. In DNA form, the CDR3 reads TGTGCCAGCAGTATCACAGGGGGCCGTTCACCCCTCCACTTT. It encodes CASSITGGRSPLHF.

V is TRBV7-3 and J is TRBJ2-1, with 7 bases matching TRBD2. CDR3 size: 13 residues. The ends lost 0 bases at V and 10 bases at J; junction bases unmatched: 3. CDR1 SGHTA and CDR2 FQGTGA come from the germline V gene. CDR3 region: CASSLTETSEQFF. The CDR3 DNA follows: TGTGCCAGCAGCTTAACCGAGACTAGCGAGCAGTTCTTC.

V gene TRBV7-9 combines with J gene TRBJ2-7; the match to TRBD1 covers 8 bases. Germline CDR1 SEHNR, CDR2 FQNEAQ (reference sequence). V gave up 5 bases and J gave up 2 bases; unmatched junction bases: 8. CDR3 size: 15 residues. The CDR3 region has the DNA TGTGCCAGCAGCCCTGGACAGGGAGATACCTACGAGCAGTACTTC. Its protein product is CASSPGQGDTYEQYF. The full variable domain, its missing parts supplied by reference TRBV7-9 and TRBJ2-7, is DTGVSQNPRHKITKRGQNVTFRCDPISEHNRLYWYRQTLGQGPEFLTYFQNEAQLEKSRLLSDRFSAERPKGSFSTLEIQRTEQGDSAMYLCASSPGQGDTYEQYFGPGTRLTVT.